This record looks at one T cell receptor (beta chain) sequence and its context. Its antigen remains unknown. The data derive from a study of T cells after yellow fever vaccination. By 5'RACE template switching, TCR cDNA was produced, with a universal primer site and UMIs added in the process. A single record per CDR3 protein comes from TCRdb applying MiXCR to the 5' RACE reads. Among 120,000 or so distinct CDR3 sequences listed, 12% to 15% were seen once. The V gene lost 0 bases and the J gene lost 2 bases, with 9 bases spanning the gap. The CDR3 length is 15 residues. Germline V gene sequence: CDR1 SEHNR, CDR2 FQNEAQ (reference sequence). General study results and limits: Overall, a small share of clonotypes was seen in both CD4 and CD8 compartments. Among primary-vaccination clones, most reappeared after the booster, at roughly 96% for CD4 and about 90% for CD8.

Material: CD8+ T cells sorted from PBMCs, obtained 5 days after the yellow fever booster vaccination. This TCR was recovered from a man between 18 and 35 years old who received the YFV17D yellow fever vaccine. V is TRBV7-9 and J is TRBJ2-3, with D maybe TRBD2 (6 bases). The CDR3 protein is CASSLAPGDTDTQYF. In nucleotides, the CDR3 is TGTGCCAGCAGCTTAGCGCCGGGGGACACAGATACGCAGTATTTT.